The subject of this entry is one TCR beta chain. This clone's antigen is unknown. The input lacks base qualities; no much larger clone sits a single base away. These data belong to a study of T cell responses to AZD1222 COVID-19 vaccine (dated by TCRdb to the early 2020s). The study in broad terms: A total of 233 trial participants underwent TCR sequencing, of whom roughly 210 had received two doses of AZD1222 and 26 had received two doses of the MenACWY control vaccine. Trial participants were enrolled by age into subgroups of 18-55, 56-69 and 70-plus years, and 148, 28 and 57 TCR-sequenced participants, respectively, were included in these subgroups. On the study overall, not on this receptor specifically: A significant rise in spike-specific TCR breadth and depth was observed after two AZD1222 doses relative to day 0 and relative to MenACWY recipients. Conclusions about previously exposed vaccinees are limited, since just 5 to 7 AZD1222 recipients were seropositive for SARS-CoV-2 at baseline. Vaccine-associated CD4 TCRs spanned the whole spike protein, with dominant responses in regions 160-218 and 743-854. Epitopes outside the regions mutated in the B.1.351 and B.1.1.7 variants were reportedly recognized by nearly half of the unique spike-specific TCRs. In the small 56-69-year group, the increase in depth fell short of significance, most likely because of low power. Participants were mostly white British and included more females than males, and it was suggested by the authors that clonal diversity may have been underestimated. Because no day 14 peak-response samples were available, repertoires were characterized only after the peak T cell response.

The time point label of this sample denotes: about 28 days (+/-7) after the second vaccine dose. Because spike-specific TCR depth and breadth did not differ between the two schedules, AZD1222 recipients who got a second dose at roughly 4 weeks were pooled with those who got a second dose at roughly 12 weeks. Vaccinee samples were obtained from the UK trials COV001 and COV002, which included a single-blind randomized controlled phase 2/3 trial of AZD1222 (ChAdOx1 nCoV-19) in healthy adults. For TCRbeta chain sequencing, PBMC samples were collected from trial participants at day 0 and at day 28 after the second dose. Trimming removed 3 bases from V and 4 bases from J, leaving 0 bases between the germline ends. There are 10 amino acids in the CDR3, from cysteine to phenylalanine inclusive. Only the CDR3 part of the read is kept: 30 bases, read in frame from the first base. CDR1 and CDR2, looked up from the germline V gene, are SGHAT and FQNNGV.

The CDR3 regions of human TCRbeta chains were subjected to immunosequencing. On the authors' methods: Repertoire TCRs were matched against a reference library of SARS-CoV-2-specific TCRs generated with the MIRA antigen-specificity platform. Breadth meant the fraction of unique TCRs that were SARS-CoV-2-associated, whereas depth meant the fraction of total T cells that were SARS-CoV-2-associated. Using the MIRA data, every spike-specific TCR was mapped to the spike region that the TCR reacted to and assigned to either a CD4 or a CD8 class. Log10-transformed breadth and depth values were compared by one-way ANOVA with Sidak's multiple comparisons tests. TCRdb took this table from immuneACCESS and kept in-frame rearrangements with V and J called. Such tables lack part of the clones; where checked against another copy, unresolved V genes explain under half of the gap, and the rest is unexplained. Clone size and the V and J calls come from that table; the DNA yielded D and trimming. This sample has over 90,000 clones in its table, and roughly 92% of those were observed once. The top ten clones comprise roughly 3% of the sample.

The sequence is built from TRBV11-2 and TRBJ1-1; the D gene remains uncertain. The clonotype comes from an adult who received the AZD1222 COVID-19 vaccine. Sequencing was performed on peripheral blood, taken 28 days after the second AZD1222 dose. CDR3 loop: CASSFTEAFF. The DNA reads TGTGCCAGCAGCTTCACTGAAGCTTTCTTT.